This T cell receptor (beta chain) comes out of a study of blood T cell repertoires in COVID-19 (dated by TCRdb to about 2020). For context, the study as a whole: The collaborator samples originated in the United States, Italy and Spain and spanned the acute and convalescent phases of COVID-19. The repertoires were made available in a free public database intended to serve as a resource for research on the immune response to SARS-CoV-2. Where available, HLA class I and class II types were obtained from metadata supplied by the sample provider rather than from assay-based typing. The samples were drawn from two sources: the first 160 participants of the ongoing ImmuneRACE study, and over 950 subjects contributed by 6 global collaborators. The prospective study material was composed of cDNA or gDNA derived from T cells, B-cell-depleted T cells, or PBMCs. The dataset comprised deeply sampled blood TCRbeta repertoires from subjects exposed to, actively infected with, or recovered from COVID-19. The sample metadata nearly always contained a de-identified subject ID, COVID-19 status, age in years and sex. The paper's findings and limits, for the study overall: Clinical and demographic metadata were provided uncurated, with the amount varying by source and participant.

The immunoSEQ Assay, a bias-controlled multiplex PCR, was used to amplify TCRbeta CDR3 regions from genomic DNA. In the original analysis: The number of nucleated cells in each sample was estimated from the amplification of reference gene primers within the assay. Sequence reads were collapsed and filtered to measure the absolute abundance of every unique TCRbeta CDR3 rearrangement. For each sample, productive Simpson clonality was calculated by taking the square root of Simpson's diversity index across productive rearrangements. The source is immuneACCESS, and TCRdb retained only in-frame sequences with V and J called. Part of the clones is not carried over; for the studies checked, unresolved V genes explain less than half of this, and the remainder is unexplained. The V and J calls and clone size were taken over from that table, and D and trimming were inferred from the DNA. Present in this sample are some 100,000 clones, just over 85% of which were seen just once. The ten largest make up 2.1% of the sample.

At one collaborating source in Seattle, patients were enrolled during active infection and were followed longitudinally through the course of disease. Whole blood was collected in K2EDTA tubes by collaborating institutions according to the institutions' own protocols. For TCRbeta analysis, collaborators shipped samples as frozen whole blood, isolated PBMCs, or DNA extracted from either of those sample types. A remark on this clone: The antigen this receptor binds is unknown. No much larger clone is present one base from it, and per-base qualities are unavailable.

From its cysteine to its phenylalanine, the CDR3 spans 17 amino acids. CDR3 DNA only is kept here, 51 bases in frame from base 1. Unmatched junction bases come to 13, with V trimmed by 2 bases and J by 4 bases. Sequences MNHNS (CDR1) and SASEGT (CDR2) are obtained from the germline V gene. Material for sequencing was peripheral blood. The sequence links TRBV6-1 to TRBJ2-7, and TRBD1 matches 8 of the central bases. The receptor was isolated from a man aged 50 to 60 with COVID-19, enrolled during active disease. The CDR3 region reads CASSETWVGQGLYEQYF. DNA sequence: TGTGCCAGCAGTGAAACTTGGGTAGGACAGGGTTTGTACGAGCAGTACTTC.